This T cell receptor beta chain was documented in a study of identical twins. Trimming left V 6 bases short and J 4 bases short, with 12 bases between. CDR3 length: 13 residues. CDR1 and CDR2 from the germline V gene are LNHDA and SQIVND (reference sequence). Via MiXCR, TCRdb re-called the 5' RACE reads, giving one row per CDR3 protein. This sample has 1.5 million to 2 million distinct CDR3 sequences, with around 29% found just once. The sample holds a few counts of this clonotype. What was sequenced was cord blood. The sequence came from a newborn girl in good health. This chain uses TRBV19 with TRBJ1-2, with D unresolved. The CDR3 reads CASSPMDGYGYTF. The CDR3 DNA follows: TGTGCCAGTAGCCCAATGGACGGCTATGGCTACACCTTC. The variable domain in full, with the rest retrieved from reference TRBV19 and TRBJ1-2, is DGGITQSPKYLFRKEGQNVTLSCEQNLNHDAMYWYRQDPGQGLRLIYYSQIVNDFQKGDIAEGYSVSREKKESFPLTVTSAQKNPTAFYLCASSPMDGYGYTFGSGTRLTVV.